Shown below are 20 T cell receptor beta chains from a single sample sequenced in a study of blood T cell repertoires in COVID-19. TCRdb's table, derived via immunoSEQ multiplex PCR, lists solely in-frame clones and lacks some. The repertoire holds approximately 170,000 clones, with more than 75% as singletons. Sequencing was carried out using peripheral blood. Every receptor here comes from a man aged 55-75 years with active or convalescent COVID-19.

The table lists this clone with a few counts. CDR3 residues: CASSQAVSGTGVSGYTF. The CDR3 bases are TGTGCCAGCAGCCAAGCCGTATCCGGGACAGGGGTTAGTGGCTACACCTTC. This chain links TRBV14 with TRBJ1-2; 10 nucleotides match TRBD1. Germline loops: CDR1 SGHDN, CDR2 FVKESK. CDR3 size: 17 residues. Losses at the gene ends were 1 base for V and 7 bases for J; bases not matched to a gene: 12. Drawing the rest from reference TRBV14 and TRBJ1-2, the complete variable domain is EAGVTQFPSHSVIEKGQTVTLRCDPISGHDNLYWYRRVMGKEIKFLLHFVKESKQDESGMPNNRFLAERTGGTYSTLKVQPAELEDSGVYFCASSQAVSGTGVSGYTFGSGTRLTVV.

This chain links TRBV11-2 with TRBJ2-4, with D maybe TRBD1 (6 bases). The CDR3 length is 15 residues. Trimming took 6 bases from V and 1 from J, leaving 13 bases between them. The germline V gene has CDR1 SGHAT and CDR2 FQNNGV. CDR3 sequence (DNA): TGTGCCAGCAGGCCAACAGGGTTGGCCAAAAACATTCAGTACTTC. Its translation is CASRPTGLAKNIQYF.

The chain recombines TRBV15 with TRBJ1-1, with a possible D match to TRBD1 (5 bases). CDR1 and CDR2 from the germline V gene are LNHNV and YYDKDF (reference sequence). V gave up 0 bases and J gave up 5 bases, with 10 bases separating them. The CDR3 length is 14 residues. The CDR3 spells CATSRDGEGTEAFF. The CDR3 region has the DNA TGTGCCACCAGCAGAGACGGGGAGGGGACTGAAGCTTTCTTT.

This chain uses TRBV7-6 with TRBJ1-1; 9 nucleotides line up with TRBD1. V was pared by 5 bases and J by 1 base, with 8 bases of the junction left unmatched. Germline V gene sequence: CDR1 SGHVS, CDR2 FNYEAQ. There are 16 residues in the CDR3. The CDR3 reads CASSPGTGSKNTEAFF. Here the CDR3 DNA reads TGTGCCAGCAGCCCGGGGACAGGGTCGAAGAACACTGAAGCTTTCTTT.

The V call is TRBV6-1, the J call TRBJ1-2, with TRBD1 as a possible D gene (6 bases). The CDR3 is 18 amino acids. Germline CDR1 reads MNHNS; CDR2 reads SASEGT. The V and J ends lost 0 bases and 7 bases respectively, with 24 bases between them. The CDR3 loop reads CASSEALLGARGASGYTF. In DNA form, the CDR3 reads TGTGCCAGCAGTGAAGCGCTTCTGGGGGCCCGAGGGGCTTCTGGCTACACCTTC.

This clone was detected only a few times. The chain couples TRBV6-5 to TRBJ1-1; weak D call: TRBD1 (6 bases). CDR1 MNHEY and CDR2 SVGAGI come from the germline V gene. The CDR3 sequence is 14 residues long. The V end was cut by 5 bases, the J end by 0 bases, with 10 bases between. This CDR3 is CASSRDNMNTEAFF. CDR3 bases: TGTGCCAGCAGTCGGGACAACATGAACACTGAAGCTTTCTTT.

The chain recombines TRBV27 with TRBJ2-1, with a weak D call TRBD1 (6 bases). Germline CDR1 MNHEY, CDR2 SMNVEV (reference sequence). The CDR3 contains 12 residues. V was trimmed by 6 bases and J by 7 bases, leaving 10 bases between them. The CDR3 bases are TGTGCCAGCAGGTACAGGGTTAATGAGCAGTTCTTC. Translation gives CASRYRVNEQFF.

This chain links TRBV6-1 with TRBJ1-3; TRBD1 is a possible D gene (6 bases). Deletions cut 0 bases from V and 4 bases from J, with 10 bases between. Germline CDR1 is MNHNS and CDR2 is SASEGT. The CDR3 has 15 residues. The DNA for the CDR3 is TGTGCCAGCAGTGAAGCAAGGGGGAAAGGAAACACCATATATTTT. It translates to CASSEARGKGNTIYF.

This chain connects TRBV6-5 to TRBJ2-7; 10 positions agree with TRBD2. The CDR3 sequence is 15 residues long. The germline V gene encodes CDR1 MNHEY and CDR2 SVGAGI. V was clipped by 4 bases and J by 3 bases; unmatched bases: 6. CDR3 region: CASSLTSGPNYEQYF. CDR3 sequence (DNA): TGTGCCAGCAGTTTGACTAGCGGGCCGAACTACGAGCAGTACTTC.

The CDR3 DNA sequence: TGTGCCAGTAGTGCGAGACAGGGTGGGCTCTACGAGCAGTACTTC. This gives the protein CASSARQGGLYEQYF. The chain carries TRBV19 and TRBJ2-7; the match to TRBD1 covers 7 bases. Looked up from germline, CDR1 is LNHDA and CDR2 is SQIVND (reference sequence). The V and J ends lost 5 bases and 3 bases, in that order; junction bases with no gene match: 10. The CDR3 runs to 15 residues.

This rearrangement joins TRBV12-2 to TRBJ2-7; TRBD2 reflects the table's D call only, with no check against the DNA. TRBV12-2 is a known pseudogene. This CDR3 is built from 18 residues. The CDR3 region is CASRTGLAGEISSYEQYF. The CDR3 bases are TGTGCAAGTCGCACAGGACTAGCGGGAGAGATTAGCTCCTACGAGCAGTACTTC.

The chain couples TRBV7-9 to TRBJ1-4; D ambiguous. Germline V gene sequence: CDR1 SEHNR, CDR2 FQNEAQ (reference sequence). V lost 5 bases to trimming and J lost 8 bases, with 12 bases between them. The CDR3 has 13 amino acids. CDR3 amino acids: CASSPAGREKLFF. DNA for the CDR3: TGTGCCAGCAGCCCAGCGGGGAGGGAAAAACTGTTTTTT.

This clone was picked up one time. The rearrangement uses TRBV15 and TRBJ2-7; D gene uncertain. The CDR3 has 13 amino acids. CDR1 is LNHNV, CDR2 YYDKDF, per germline (reference sequence). The V and J ends lost 0 bases and 4 bases respectively, with 7 bases between them. In DNA, the CDR3 is TGTGCCACCAGCAGAGAGGTAGAGTACGAGCAGTACTTC. It codes for CATSREVEYEQYF.

V gene TRBV5-1 combines with J gene TRBJ1-5; D is uncertain. This CDR3 contains 15 residues. Germline CDR1 SGHRS, CDR2 YFSETQ. Deletions cut 0 bases from V and 2 bases from J, with 9 bases between. The CDR3 loop reads CASSLGAVGNQPQHF. The DNA for the CDR3 is TGCGCCAGCAGCTTGGGGGCAGTTGGCAATCAGCCCCAGCATTTT.

CDR3 region: CASSLLRTGPNTGELFF. CDR3 DNA sequence: TGTGCCAGCAGCCTCCTTAGGACAGGGCCCAACACCGGGGAGCTGTTTTTT. The rearrangement links TRBV7-9 to TRBJ2-2; 8 nucleotides match TRBD1. Germline lookup yields CDR1 SEHNR and CDR2 FQNEAQ (reference sequence). J gave up 2 bases and V 5 bases, and 10 bases lay outside the gene matches. The CDR3 sequence is 17 residues long.

V is TRBV3-1 (or the pseudogene TRBV3-2) and J is TRBJ2-1; the D gene is possibly TRBD2 (5 bases). The CDR3 has 16 residues. The germline CDR1 and CDR2 sequences are LGHDT and YNNKEL (reference sequence). The V gene lost 1 base and the J gene lost 0 bases, with 10 bases spanning the gap. CDR3 amino acids: CASSQVSGSSYNEQFF. The CDR3 bases are TGTGCCAGCAGCCAAGTGAGCGGAAGCTCCTACAATGAGCAGTTCTTC.

In its sample, this clone was seen once. The chain recombines TRBV7-9 with TRBJ1-2, with D uncertain. The germline CDR1 and CDR2 sequences are SEHNR and FQNEAQ (reference sequence). The CDR3 runs to 13 residues. Trimming shortened V by 1 base and J by 4 bases, and 7 bases separated the two germline ends. The CDR3 reads CASSLGRSYGYTF. The DNA for the CDR3 is TGTGCCAGCAGCTTAGGCAGGTCCTATGGCTACACCTTC.

The chain joins TRBV5-5 to TRBJ2-3, with D possibly TRBD2 on 7 matching bases. This CDR3 is 16 amino acids long. V was clipped by 6 bases and J by 3 bases, with 20 bases between them. Looked up from germline, CDR1 is SGHKS and CDR2 is YYEKEE (reference sequence). CDR3 sequence (DNA): TGTGCCAGCACCCTATGGGGGGGGCGAGTGACAGATACGCAGTATTTT. The encoded protein is CASTLWGGRVTDTQYF. Together with reference TRBV5-5 and TRBJ2-3, the CDR3 gives the full variable domain: DAGVTQSPTHLIKTRGQQVTLRCSPISGHKSVSWYQQVLGQGPQFIFQYYEKEERGRGNFPDRFSARQFPNYSSELNVNALLLGDSALYLCASTLWGGRVTDTQYFGPGTRLTVL.

This chain links TRBV9 with TRBJ2-2; 8 nucleotides line up with TRBD1. Germline V gene lookup returns CDR1 SGDLS and CDR2 YYNGEE. This CDR3 has 18 residues. The trim removed 0 bases at V and 1 base at J, leaving 8 bases unmatched. This CDR3 reads CASSVVTGGIRNTGELFF. In DNA form, the CDR3 reads TGTGCCAGCAGCGTAGTTACAGGGGGTATCCGGAACACCGGGGAGCTGTTTTTT.

V usage is TRBV27 and J usage is TRBJ1-6; perhaps TRBD1 as D (6 bases). CDR3 length equals 15 residues. Germline V gives CDR1 MNHEY, CDR2 SMNVEV (reference sequence). Trimming took 5 bases from V and 6 from J, leaving 14 bases between them. The CDR3 nucleotides are TGTGCCAGCAGTACCTCCGGCAGGGGTAATTCACCCCTCCACTTT. This sequence encodes CASSTSGRGNSPLHF.